These T cell receptor beta chains were read from a single sample in a study of cytomegalovirus exposure and HLA in healthy donors. Measured with immunoSEQ multiplex PCR; TCRdb has only the in-frame clones, and not every one. The table shows about 110,000 clones, with roughly 82% occurring only once. Material: PBMCs. The receptors were gathered from a male donor in good health and CMV-seropositive. CDR3s include the opening cysteine and the closing phenylalanine or tryptophan. Fields, in order: CDR3 length, D gene, V gene, clone size, J gene, CDR3 DNA, CDR3 protein. A D gene is named only where the DNA matches it firmly. Clone size, where shown, is once, few, many, or a class for clones that have expanded.

14	NA	TRBV6-5	NA	TRBJ2-7	TGTGCCAGCAGTCGAGACAGACCCGGCTACGAGCAGTACTTC	CASSRDRPGYEQYF
15	TRBD1	TRBV6-1	NA	TRBJ2-7	TGTGCCAGCAGTGGCAGGACAGGGGGCAGCTACGAGCAGTACTTC	CASSGRTGGSYEQYF
16	TRBD1	TRBV19	NA	TRBJ1-1	TGTGCCAGTAGTATCGTGGGACAGGACATGAACACTGAAGCTTTCTTT	CASSIVGQDMNTEAFF
15	TRBD2	TRBV18	NA	TRBJ2-7	TGTGCCAGCTCACCACCATCACTAGCGGCCTACGAGCAGTACTTC	CASSPPSLAAYEQYF
15	NA	TRBV7-2	NA	TRBJ2-3	TGTGCCAGCAGCTTGGAGGGGGCCCGTAAGGATACGCAGTATTTT	CASSLEGARKDTQYF
14	TRBD1	TRBV29-1	NA	TRBJ2-2	TGCAGCGTTTACAGGGGCCTGAACACCGGGGAGCTGTTTTTT	CSVYRGLNTGELFF
15	TRBD1	TRBV7-3	NA	TRBJ2-3	TGTGCCAGCTCGGGACAGGGGGGTATTACAGATACGCAGTATTTT	CASSGQGGITDTQYF
16	TRBD2	TRBV9	NA	TRBJ2-2	TGTGCCAGCAGCGCCGAGAGACTAGCGGAGGGGGGGGAGCTGTTTTTT	CASSAERLAEGGELFF
17	TRBD2	TRBV4-2	NA	TRBJ2-2	TGTGCCAGCAGCCAACCCGGGACTAGGCTGAACGCCGGGGAGCTGTTTTTT	CASSQPGTRLNAGELFF
19	NA	TRBV15	NA	TRBJ1-1	TGTGCCACCAGGAGAGGGGCGGGGACTGAAAGAACCATGAACACTGAAGCTTTCTTT	CATRRGAGTERTMNTEAFF
15	NA	TRBV30	few	TRBJ1-5	TGTGCCTGGAGTGGGCCACAAGTGAGCAATCAGCCCCAGCATTTT	CAWSGPQVSNQPQHF
12	NA	TRBV6-5	NA	TRBJ1-1	TGTGCCAGCAGTATTCCCAGGGGTTTGGCTTTCTTT	CASSIPRGLAFF
15	TRBD1	TRBV5-1	few	TRBJ1-1	TGCGCCAGCAGCTTGGCCCGGGACAGGGGAACTGAAGCTTTCTTT	CASSLARDRGTEAFF
13	NA	TRBV6-5	NA	TRBJ1-5	TGTGCCAGCAGTTACTCAGTACTTCAGCCCCAGCATTTT	CASSYSVLQPQHF
15	NA	TRBV29-1	NA	TRBJ1-6	TGCAGCGTTGGCGAAGAGAAGAGTAATAATTCACCCCTCCACTTT	CSVGEEKSNNSPLHF
13	NA	TRBV7-3	NA	TRBJ2-2	TGTGCCAGCACCCAACTAGCCCCCGGGGAGCTGTTTTTT	CASTQLAPGELFF
14	NA	TRBV7-9	NA	TRBJ1-1	TGTGCCAGCAGCTTAGGGCGGCAGACTTACGAAGCTTTCTTT	CASSLGRQTYEAFF
13	NA	TRBV19	NA	TRBJ2-7	TGTGCCAGTAGTATAGGGAGCTGGAACGAGCAGTACTTC	CASSIGSWNEQYF
13	NA	TRBV27	few	TRBJ1-1	TGTGCCAGCAGTTTATCGGTCGAGACTGAAGCTTTCTTT	CASSLSVETEAFF
15	TRBD1	TRBV7-3	few	TRBJ1-2	TGTGCCAGCAGCTTAACATCAGGGGGGATCTATGGCTACACCTTC	CASSLTSGGIYGYTF
13	NA	TRBV25-1	NA	TRBJ2-7	TGTGCCAGCAGTGTTGTCAGCTCCTACGAGCAGTACTTC	CASSVVSSYEQYF
15	NA	TRBV4-3	NA	TRBJ2-7	TGCGCCAGCAGCCAAGACAGGGGTGATCGCTACGAGCAGTACTTC	CASSQDRGDRYEQYF
12	NA	TRBV14	NA	TRBJ2-1	TGTGCCAGCAGCTCATACGGGGATGAGCAGTTCTTC	CASSSYGDEQFF
15	TRBD2	TRBV5-1	NA	TRBJ2-1	TGCGCCAGCAGAGCGCTAGCGGGGTCTCGAAATGAGCAGTTCTTC	CASRALAGSRNEQFF
14	NA	TRBV11-2	NA	TRBJ1-4	TGTGCCAGCAGCTTAGACCTAATGCGTGAAAAACTGTTTTTT	CASSLDLMREKLFF
14	TRBD1	TRBV2	NA	TRBJ2-7	TGTGCCAGCCAAGACAGGGATCCTTCCTACGAGCAGTACTTC	CASQDRDPSYEQYF
17	TRBD1	TRBV19	NA	TRBJ1-1	TGTGCCAGTAGTAAAAATCAGGGACAGCTGGAGAACGCTGAAGCTTTCTTT	CASSKNQGQLENAEAFF
15	TRBD1	TRBV9	few	TRBJ1-3	TGTGCCAGCAGCGGACAGGGGGCCGATGGAAACACCATATATTTT	CASSGQGADGNTIYF
14	NA	TRBV9	NA	TRBJ2-3	TGTGCCAGCAGCGTAGATACTAGCACAGATACGCAGTATTTT	CASSVDTSTDTQYF
13	NA	TRBV30	NA	TRBJ2-1	TGTGCCTGGAGTACGGTTTTCTACAATGAGCAGTTCTTC	CAWSTVFYNEQFF
16	NA	TRBV11-2	NA	TRBJ1-2	TGTGCCAGCAGCTTGAGAAGAGTGACAGGCCGTTATGGCTACACCTTC	CASSLRRVTGRYGYTF
15	NA	TRBV6-1	NA	TRBJ1-2	TGTGCCAGCAGTGAAATGAGGGGGAGGGTCTATGGCTACACCTTC	CASSEMRGRVYGYTF
14	NA	TRBV7-3	NA	TRBJ2-7	TGTGCCAGCAGCTTAGGACAAGGTGGCTACGAGCAGTACTTC	CASSLGQGGYEQYF
13	NA	TRBV30	NA	TRBJ1-1	TGTGCCTGGAGTGGGACAGTTAACACTGAAGCTTTCTTT	CAWSGTVNTEAFF
12	TRBD1	TRBV14	few	TRBJ1-1	TGTGCCAGCAGACTACAGGGGACTGAAGCTTTCTTT	CASRLQGTEAFF
16	NA	TRBV27	NA	TRBJ1-1	TGTGCCAGCAGTTTATCAGGCGTGCCAGGGGCCACTGAAGCTTTCTTT	CASSLSGVPGATEAFF